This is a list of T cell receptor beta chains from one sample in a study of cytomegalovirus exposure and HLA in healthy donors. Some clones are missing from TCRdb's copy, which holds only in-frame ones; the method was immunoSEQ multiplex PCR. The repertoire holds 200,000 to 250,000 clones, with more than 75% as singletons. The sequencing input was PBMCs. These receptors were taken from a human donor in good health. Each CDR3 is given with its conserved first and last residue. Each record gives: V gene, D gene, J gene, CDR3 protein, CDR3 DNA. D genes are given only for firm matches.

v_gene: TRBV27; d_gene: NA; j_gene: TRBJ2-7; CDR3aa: CASSFLASSSYEQYF; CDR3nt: TGTGCCAGCAGTTTTCTCGCTAGCTCTTCCTACGAGCAGTACTTC
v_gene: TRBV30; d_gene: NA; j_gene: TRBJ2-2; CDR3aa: CAWSGLGAANTGELFF; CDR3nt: TGTGCCTGGAGTGGGTTGGGAGCGGCCAACACCGGGGAGCTGTTTTTT
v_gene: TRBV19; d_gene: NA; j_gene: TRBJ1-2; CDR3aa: CASLSSGNSYGYTF; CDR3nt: TGTGCCAGCCTATCCTCGGGGAACAGCTATGGCTACACCTTC
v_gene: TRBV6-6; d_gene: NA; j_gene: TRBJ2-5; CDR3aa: CASSFTHIETQYF; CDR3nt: TGTGCCAGCAGTTTCACCCACATAGAGACCCAGTACTTC
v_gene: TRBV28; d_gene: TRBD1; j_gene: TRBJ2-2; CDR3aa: CASRTGQGAMNTGELFF; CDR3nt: TGTGCCAGCAGAACGGGACAGGGGGCTATGAACACCGGGGAGCTGTTTTTT
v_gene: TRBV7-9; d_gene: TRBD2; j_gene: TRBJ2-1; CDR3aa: CSSSRTLAGVTYNEQFF; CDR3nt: TGTTCCAGCTCCCGGACCCTAGCGGGAGTAACATACAATGAGCAGTTCTTC
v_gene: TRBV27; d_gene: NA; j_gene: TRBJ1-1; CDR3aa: CASSLVTNTEAFF; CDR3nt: TGTGCCAGCAGTTTAGTAACTAACACTGAAGCTTTCTTT
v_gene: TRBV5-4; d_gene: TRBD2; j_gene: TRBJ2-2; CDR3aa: CASSKDALAGGLTGELFF; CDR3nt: TGTGCCAGCAGCAAAGATGCCCTAGCGGGAGGGCTGACCGGGGAGCTGTTTTTT
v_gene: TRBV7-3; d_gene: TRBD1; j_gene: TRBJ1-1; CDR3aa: CASSPDRDTEAFF; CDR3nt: TGTGCCAGCAGCCCTGACAGGGACACTGAAGCTTTCTTT
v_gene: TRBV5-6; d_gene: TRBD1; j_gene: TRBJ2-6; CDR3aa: CASSSGGGGANVLTF; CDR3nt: TGTGCCAGCAGCTCAGGGGGTGGGGGGGCCAACGTCCTGACTTTC
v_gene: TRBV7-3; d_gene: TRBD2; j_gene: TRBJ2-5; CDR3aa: CASSLGLAGETQYF; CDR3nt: TGTGCCAGCAGCTTGGGACTAGCGGGAGAGACCCAGTACTTC
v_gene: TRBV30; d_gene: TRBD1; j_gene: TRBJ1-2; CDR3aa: CAWSHGTGNDYTF; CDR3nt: TGTGCCTGGAGCCACGGGACAGGAAATGACTACACCTTC
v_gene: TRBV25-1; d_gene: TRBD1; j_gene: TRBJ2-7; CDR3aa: CASSELPQGLPTSYEQYF; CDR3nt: TGTGCCAGCAGTGAGCTCCCACAGGGGTTACCCACCTCCTACGAGCAGTACTTC